These 19 T cell receptor beta chains came from one sample sequenced in a study of blood T cell repertoires in COVID-19. This table comes from immunoSEQ multiplex PCR, and its TCRdb copy is limited to in-frame clones, with some not included. The sample yields tens of thousands of clones, roughly 89% seen once. Sequencing used peripheral blood. These receptors were taken from a man aged 55 to 70 with COVID-19, enrolled during active disease.

This clone was detected only once. The genes are TRBV28 and TRBJ2-6, with D possibly TRBD1 on 7 matching bases. Germline V gene lookup returns CDR1 MDHEN and CDR2 SYDVKM. V shed 2 bases and J shed 0 bases, with 17 bases lying between them. The CDR3 totals 19 residues. CDR3 sequence reads: CASSLGGGSRGSGANVLTF. In nucleotides, the CDR3 is TGTGCCAGCAGTTTAGGAGGGGGCAGCAGGGGCTCTGGGGCCAACGTCCTGACTTTC.

V usage is TRBV25-1 and J usage is TRBJ1-1; D unresolved. Looked up from germline, CDR1 is MGHDK and CDR2 is SYGVNS. The germline V and J ends were trimmed by 4 bases and 4 bases, with 10 bases remaining between them. There are 13 residues in the CDR3. CDR3 in DNA: TGTGCCAGCAGTGGGCGGGTCACCACTGAAGCTTTCTTT. Translating gives CASSGRVTTEAFF.

V and J are TRBV12-3 or TRBV12-4 and TRBJ2-3; D not resolved. The length of the CDR3 is 10 residues. Trimming left V 10 bases short and J 2 bases short, with 4 bases between. The CDR3 sequence: CATFTDTQYF. The CDR3 nucleotides are TGTGCCACCTTCACAGATACGCAGTATTTT.

The chain is built from TRBV7-6 and TRBJ2-1; 9 nucleotides line up with TRBD2. The germline V gene has CDR1 SGHVS and CDR2 FNYEAQ. The CDR3 extends over 17 amino acids. V gave up 1 base and J gave up 2 bases; unmatched junction bases: 6. The CDR3 sequence is CASSLGVTSGPYNEQFF. The CDR3 nucleotides read TGTGCCAGCAGCTTAGGGGTGACTAGCGGTCCCTACAATGAGCAGTTCTTC.

The chain employs TRBV11-3 and TRBJ1-2; tentative D call: TRBD1 (5 bases). The CDR3 has 12 amino acids. V gave up 3 bases and J gave up 8 bases, with 10 bases separating them. CDR1 and CDR2 from the germline V gene are SGHNT and YENEEA. CDR3 amino acids: CASSLGGLGYTF. The CDR3 nucleotides read TGTGCCAGCAGCTTGGGGGGATTAGGCTACACCTTC.

The chain is built from TRBV7-2 and TRBJ2-2; a weak D match, TRBD2 (7 bases). Germline CDR1 reads SGHTA; CDR2 reads FQGNSA. V was shortened by 5 bases and J by 2 bases, with 15 bases between the two germline ends. The CDR3 runs to 16 residues. The CDR3 loop reads CASSPEGGANTGELFF. CDR3 DNA sequence: TGTGCCAGCAGCCCGGAGGGGGGGGCCAACACCGGGGAGCTGTTTTTT.

This clone was seen only a few times. The rearrangement joins TRBV19 to TRBJ1-5; 7 positions match TRBD1. The trim removed 3 bases at V and 4 bases at J, leaving 6 bases unmatched. CDR1 and CDR2 from the germline V gene are LNHDA and SQIVND (reference sequence). The CDR3 length is 15 residues. The chain's CDR3 is CASSMIQGVNQPQHF. As DNA, the CDR3 is TGTGCCAGTAGTATGATCCAGGGGGTTAATCAGCCCCAGCATTTT.

CDR3 DNA sequence: TGTGCCAGCAGCCCGAGAAATTCGGGACTCTATGAGCAGTTCTTC. This codes for CASSPRNSGLYEQFF. This chain uses TRBV11-2 with TRBJ2-1; a weak D match, TRBD2 (6 bases). V lost 5 bases and J 8 bases, leaving 19 bases between the germline ends. There are 15 residues in the CDR3. Germline V gene sequence: CDR1 SGHAT, CDR2 FQNNGV.

The chain is built from TRBV5-1 and TRBJ2-1, with D possibly matching TRBD2 (5 bases). V was trimmed by 4 bases and J by 2 bases, leaving 16 bases between them. The CDR3 has 16 residues. Germline V gene sequence: CDR1 SGHRS, CDR2 YFSETQ. The CDR3 here is CASSLDSGHPYNEQFF. CDR3 nucleotides: TGCGCCAGCAGCCTGGACTCAGGCCACCCCTACAATGAGCAGTTCTTC.

The CDR3 loop is CASSEVWGQVGTGEAFF. The DNA for the CDR3 is TGTGCCAGCAGTGAAGTTTGGGGTCAGGTCGGAACAGGTGAAGCTTTCTTT. The V call is TRBV6-1, the J call TRBJ1-1; maybe TRBD1 (5 bases). V was cut by 1 base and J by 7 bases, with 22 bases left in between. Germline assignment: CDR1 MNHNS and CDR2 SASEGT. The CDR3 has 17 residues.

This chain uses TRBV19 with TRBJ2-3, with 9 bases aligning to TRBD1. This CDR3 region has 15 residues. The germline V gene encodes CDR1 LNHDA and CDR2 SQIVND (reference sequence). Trimming at V came to 6 bases and at J to 4 bases, leaving 8 bases not matched to a gene. The CDR3 DNA reads as TGTGCCAGTAGCTCACAGGGGGCATTTGCAGATACGCAGTATTTT. Translated: CASSSQGAFADTQYF.

The chain links TRBV12-3 or TRBV12-4 to TRBJ1-5; D is possibly TRBD1 (5 bases). The CDR3 consists of 13 residues. V was clipped by 8 bases and J by 3 bases, with 11 bases between them. CDR3 coding DNA: TGTGCCAGCTGCACAGGTGCCAATCAGCCCCAGCATTTT. Protein: CASCTGANQPQHF.

The chain is built from TRBV6-1 and TRBJ1-3; 7 nucleotides agree with TRBD1. Germline lookup yields CDR1 MNHNS and CDR2 SASEGT. The CDR3 contains 17 residues. V lost 4 bases and J lost 0; bases outside the gene matches: 9. The CDR3 region is CASSGLPGQSSGNTIYF. The CDR3 DNA follows: TGTGCCAGCAGTGGTTTACCGGGACAGAGCTCTGGAAACACCATATATTTT.

The chain has TRBV15 and TRBJ2-1; the D gene is possibly TRBD1 (5 bases). Looked up from germline, CDR1 is LNHNV and CDR2 is YYDKDF (reference sequence). V was pared by 0 bases and J by 1 base, with 10 bases between. This CDR3 spans 16 amino acids. This chain's CDR3 is CATSRDRQGSYNEQFF. In DNA form, the CDR3 reads TGTGCCACCAGCAGAGATAGGCAGGGATCCTACAATGAGCAGTTCTTC.

This clone was observed a single time. The chain combines TRBV27 with TRBJ1-1; perhaps TRBD1 as D (5 bases). The length of the CDR3 is 17 residues. Per germline, CDR1 MNHEY and CDR2 SMNVEV (reference sequence). V was clipped by 4 bases and J by 0 bases, with 18 bases between them. DNA for the CDR3: TGTGCCAGCAGTTCCTCCCTCGGGGGGAAAGTGAACACTGAAGCTTTCTTT. Translation gives CASSSSLGGKVNTEAFF.

In its sample, this clone was seen a few times. The V call is TRBV4-3, the J call TRBJ1-2; D is possibly TRBD1 (6 bases). With 3 bases removed from V and 7 bases from J, the gap between germline ends came to 12 bases. CDR1 LGHNA and CDR2 YSLEER come from the germline V gene. The CDR3 has 13 residues. CDR3 sequence (DNA): TGCGCCAGCAGCCAGAGGGCGGGGGCTGGCTACACCTTC. It yields the protein CASSQRAGAGYTF.

This clone has only one observation. The J gene is TRBJ2-5, the V gene TRBV24-1; 7 bases are shared with TRBD1. The CDR3 covers 15 residues. Germline loops: CDR1 KGHDR, CDR2 SFDVKD. With V trimmed by 3 bases and J by 4 bases, 7 bases remained unmatched. The DNA for the CDR3 is TGTGCCACCAGTGATCCCACAGGGGTGGGAGAGACCCAGTACTTC. This sequence encodes CATSDPTGVGETQYF.

The chain couples TRBV3-1 (or the pseudogene TRBV3-2) to TRBJ2-2, with D perhaps TRBD2 (6 bases). CDR3 length equals 15 residues. The germline V gene encodes CDR1 LGHDT and CDR2 YNNKEL (reference sequence). The germline V and J ends were trimmed by 1 base and 3 bases, with 9 bases remaining between them. The CDR3 DNA reads TGTGCCAGCAGCCAAGGGCAGCGGGACACCGGGGAGCTGTTTTTT. Translation gives CASSQGQRDTGELFF.

The chain combines TRBV6-5 with TRBJ2-6; D perhaps matches TRBD1 (6 bases). CDR3 length: 13 residues. V lost 6 bases to trimming and J lost 9 bases, with 12 bases between them. CDR1 is MNHEY, CDR2 SVGAGI, per germline. The CDR3 sequence is CASRRGTFNVLTF. The CDR3 DNA is TGTGCCAGCAGAAGGGGGACCTTCAACGTCCTGACTTTC.